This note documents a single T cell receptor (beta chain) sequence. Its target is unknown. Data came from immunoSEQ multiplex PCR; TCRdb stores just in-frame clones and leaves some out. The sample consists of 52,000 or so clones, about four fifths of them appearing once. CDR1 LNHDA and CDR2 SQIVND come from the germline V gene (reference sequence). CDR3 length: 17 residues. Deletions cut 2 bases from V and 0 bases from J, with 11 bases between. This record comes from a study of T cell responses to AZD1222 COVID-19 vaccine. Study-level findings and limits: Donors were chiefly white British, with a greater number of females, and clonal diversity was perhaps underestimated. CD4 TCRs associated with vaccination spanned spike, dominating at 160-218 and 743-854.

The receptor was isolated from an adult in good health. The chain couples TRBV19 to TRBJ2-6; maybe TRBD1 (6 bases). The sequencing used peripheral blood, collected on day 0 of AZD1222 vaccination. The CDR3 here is CASSITLDSSGANVLTF. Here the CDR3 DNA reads TGTGCCAGTAGTATAACCCTGGACAGCTCTGGGGCCAACGTCCTGACTTTC.